This T cell receptor (beta chain) emerged from a study of tumor-infiltrating lymphocytes in primary liver carcinoma. Starting material for RNA and DNA co-extraction consisted of about 17-32 mg of unsorted bulk tissue. To note about this clonotype: Mismatch with germline at one junction end may stem from a read error.

Reverse transcription of roughly 470 ng total RNA with a constant-region primer produced TCR beta cDNA. Employing slightly modified ARM-PCR, three nested multiplex PCR rounds were run, and these gave rise to the TCR beta libraries. TCRdb reprocessed the multiplex PCR reads with MiXCR, giving one entry per CDR3 protein. The sample has roughly 91,000 distinct CDR3 sequences, approximately 71% seen once; the top ten hold 9.5%. The specimen was liver tumor tissue from sampling region 5. The subset is: tumor region T5, tumor centre. The sequence was collected from a woman aged 55-70 years with primary liver carcinoma and hepatitis B virus infection.

Here the CDR3 DNA reads TGTGCCAGCAACAAGGACGGGGGCTCTCGCGAGCAGTATTTC. It specifies CASNKDGGSREQYF. This chain joins TRBV12-3 or TRBV12-4 and TRBJ2-7; perhaps D is TRBD1 or TRBD2 (6 bases each). The CDR3 is 14 amino acids.